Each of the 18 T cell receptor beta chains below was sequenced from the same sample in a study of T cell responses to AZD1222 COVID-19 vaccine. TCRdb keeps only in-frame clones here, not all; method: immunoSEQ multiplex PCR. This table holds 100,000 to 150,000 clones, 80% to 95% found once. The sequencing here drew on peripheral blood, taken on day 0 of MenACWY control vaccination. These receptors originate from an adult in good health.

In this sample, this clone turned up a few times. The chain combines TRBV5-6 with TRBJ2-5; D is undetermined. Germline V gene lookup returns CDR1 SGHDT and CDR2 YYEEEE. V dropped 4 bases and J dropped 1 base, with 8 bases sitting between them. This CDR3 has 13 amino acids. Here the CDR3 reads CASSIDTQETQYF. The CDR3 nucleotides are TGTGCCAGCAGCATCGACACCCAAGAGACCCAGTACTTC.

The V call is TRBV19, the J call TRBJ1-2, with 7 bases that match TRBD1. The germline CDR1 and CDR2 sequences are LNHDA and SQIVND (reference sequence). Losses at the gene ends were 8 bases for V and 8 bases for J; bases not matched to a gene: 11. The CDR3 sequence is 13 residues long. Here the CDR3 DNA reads TGTGCCAGTCGCCCTGAGGGGGCCGGGGGCTACACCTTC. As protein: CASRPEGAGGYTF.

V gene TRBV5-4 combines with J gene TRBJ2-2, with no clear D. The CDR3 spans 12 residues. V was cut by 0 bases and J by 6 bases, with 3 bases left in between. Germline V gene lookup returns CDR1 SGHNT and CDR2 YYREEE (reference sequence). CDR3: CASSLGPGELFF. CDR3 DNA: TGTGCCAGCAGCTTGGGGCCCGGGGAGCTGTTTTTT. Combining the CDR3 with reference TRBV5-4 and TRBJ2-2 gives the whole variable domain ETGVTQSPTHLIKTRGQQVTLRCSSQSGHNTVSWYQQALGQGPQFIFQYYREEENGRGNFPPRFSGLQFPNYSSELNVNALELDDSALYLCASSLGPGELFFGEGSRLTVL.

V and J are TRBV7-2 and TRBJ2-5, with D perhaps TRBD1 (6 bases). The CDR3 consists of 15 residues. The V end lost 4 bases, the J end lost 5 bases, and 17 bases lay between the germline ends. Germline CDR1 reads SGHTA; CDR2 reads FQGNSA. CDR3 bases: TGTGCCAGCAGCTCTGGGGCAGGGGCTGGGGAGACCCAGTACTTC. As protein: CASSSGAGAGETQYF.

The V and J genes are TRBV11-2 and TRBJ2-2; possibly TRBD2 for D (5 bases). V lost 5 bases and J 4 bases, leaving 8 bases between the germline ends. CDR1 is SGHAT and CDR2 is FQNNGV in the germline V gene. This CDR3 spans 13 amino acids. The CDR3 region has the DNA TGTGCCAGCAGCGGACTTTTCACCGGGGAGCTGTTTTTT. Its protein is CASSGLFTGELFF.

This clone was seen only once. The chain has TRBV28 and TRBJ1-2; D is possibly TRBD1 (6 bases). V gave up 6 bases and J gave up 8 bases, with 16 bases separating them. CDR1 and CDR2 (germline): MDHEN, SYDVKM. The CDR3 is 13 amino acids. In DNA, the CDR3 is TGTGCCAGCAGGACGGGGGCTGAGCGCGGCTACACCTTC. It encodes CASRTGAERGYTF.

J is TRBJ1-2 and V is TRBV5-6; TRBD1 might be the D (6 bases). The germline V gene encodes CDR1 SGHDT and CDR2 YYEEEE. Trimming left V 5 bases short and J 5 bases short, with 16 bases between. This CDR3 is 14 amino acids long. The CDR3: CASRSLGAGYGYTF. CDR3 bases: TGTGCCAGCAGGAGCCTGGGGGCAGGATATGGCTACACCTTC.

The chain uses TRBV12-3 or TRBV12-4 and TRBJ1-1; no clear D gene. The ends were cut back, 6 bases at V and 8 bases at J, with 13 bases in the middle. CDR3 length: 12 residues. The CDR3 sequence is CASSAALYEAFF. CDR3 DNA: TGTGCCAGCAGCGCCGCTTTGTACGAAGCTTTCTTT.

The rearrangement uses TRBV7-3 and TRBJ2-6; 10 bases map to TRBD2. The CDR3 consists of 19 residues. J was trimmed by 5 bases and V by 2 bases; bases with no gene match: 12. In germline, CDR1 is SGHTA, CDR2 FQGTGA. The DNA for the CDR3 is TGTGCCAGCAGCTTAGCACCTGGGGCTAGCGGGAGTTGGGCCAACGTCCTGACTTTC. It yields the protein CASSLAPGASGSWANVLTF. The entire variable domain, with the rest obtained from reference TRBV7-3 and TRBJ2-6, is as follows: GAGVSQTPSNKVTEKGKYVELRCDPISGHTALYWYRQSLGQGPEFLIYFQGTGAADDSGLPNDRFFAVRPEGSVSTLKIQRTERGDSAVYLCASSLAPGASGSWANVLTFGAGSRLTVL.

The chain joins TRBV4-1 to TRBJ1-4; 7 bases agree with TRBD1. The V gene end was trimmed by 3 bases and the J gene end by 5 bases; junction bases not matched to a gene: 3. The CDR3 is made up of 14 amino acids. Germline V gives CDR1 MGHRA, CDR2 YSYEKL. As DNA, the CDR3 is TGCGCCAGCAGCCAGGACAGGCCAAATGAAAAACTGTTTTTT. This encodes CASSQDRPNEKLFF.

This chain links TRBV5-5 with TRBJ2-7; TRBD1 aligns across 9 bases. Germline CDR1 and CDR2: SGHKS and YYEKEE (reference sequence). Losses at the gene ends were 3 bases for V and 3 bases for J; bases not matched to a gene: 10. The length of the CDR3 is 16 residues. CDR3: CASSWTPWGQGYEQYF. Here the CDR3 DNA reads TGTGCCAGCAGCTGGACCCCTTGGGGACAGGGCTACGAGCAGTACTTC.

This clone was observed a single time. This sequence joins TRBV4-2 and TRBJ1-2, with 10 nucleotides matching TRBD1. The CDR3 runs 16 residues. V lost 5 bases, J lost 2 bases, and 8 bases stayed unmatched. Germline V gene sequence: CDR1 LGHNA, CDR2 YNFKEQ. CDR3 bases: TGTGCCAGCAGCTACGGGACAGGGGAAAGGAACTATGGCTACACCTTC. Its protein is CASSYGTGERNYGYTF.

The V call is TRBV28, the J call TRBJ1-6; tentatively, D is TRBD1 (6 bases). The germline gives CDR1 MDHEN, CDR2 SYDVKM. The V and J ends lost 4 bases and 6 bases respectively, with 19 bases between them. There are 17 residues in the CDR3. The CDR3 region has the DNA TGTGCCAGCAGTTACCAACCCGGGACACTGATTAATTCACCCCTCCACTTT. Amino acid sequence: CASSYQPGTLINSPLHF.

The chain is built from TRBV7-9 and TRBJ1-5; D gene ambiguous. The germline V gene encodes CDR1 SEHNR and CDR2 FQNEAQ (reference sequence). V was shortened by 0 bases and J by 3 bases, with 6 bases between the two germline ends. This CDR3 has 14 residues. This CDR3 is CASSLAGFNQPQHF. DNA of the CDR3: TGTGCCAGCAGCTTAGCGGGGTTCAATCAGCCCCAGCATTTT.

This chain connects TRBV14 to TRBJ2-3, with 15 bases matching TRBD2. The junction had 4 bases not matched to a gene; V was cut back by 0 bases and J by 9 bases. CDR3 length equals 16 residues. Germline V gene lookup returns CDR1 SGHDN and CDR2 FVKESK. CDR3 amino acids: CASSQDWTSGGATQYF. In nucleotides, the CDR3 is TGTGCCAGCAGCCAAGACTGGACTAGCGGGGGGGCAACGCAGTATTTT.

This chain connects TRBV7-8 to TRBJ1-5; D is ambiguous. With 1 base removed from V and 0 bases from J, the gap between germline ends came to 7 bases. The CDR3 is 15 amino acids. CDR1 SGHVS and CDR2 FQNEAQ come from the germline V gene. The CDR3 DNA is TGTGCCAGCAGCTTAGTTTCGGGTAGCAATCAGCCCCAGCATTTT. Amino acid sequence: CASSLVSGSNQPQHF.

Written as DNA, the CDR3 is TGTGCCAGCAGTTACCCTTCCGGACGCAGCACAGATACGCAGTATTTT. Translation: CASSYPSGRSTDTQYF. V usage is TRBV6-2 or TRBV6-3 and J usage is TRBJ2-3; no clear D. The germline V gene encodes CDR1 MNHEY and CDR2 SVGEGT. Between the trimmed V and J ends, which lost 2 bases and 0 bases, there was a span of 12 bases. This CDR3 has 16 amino acids.

The CDR3, as DNA: TGTGCCAGCAGTTTACCCCTAGCGGGAGGGCCTTTGGGGACCTGGGAGACCCAGTACTTC. This translates into CASSLPLAGGPLGTWETQYF. V gene TRBV28 combines with J gene TRBJ2-5; TRBD2 aligns across 12 bases. The CDR3 runs to 20 residues. V was clipped by 2 bases and J by 5 bases; unmatched bases: 18. The germline gives CDR1 MDHEN, CDR2 SYDVKM.